The clone carrying this TCR beta chain has a single count. The data derive from a study of T cell repertoires in cytomegalovirus infection. TCRdb ran MiXCR on the reads and lists one entry per CDR3 protein. The sample lists about 740,000 distinct CDR3 sequences; approximately 40% were seen once. Losses at the gene ends were 2 bases for V and 0 bases for J; bases not matched to a gene: 5. There are 16 residues in the CDR3. CDR1 and CDR2 from the germline V gene are LGHDT and YNNKEL (reference sequence). This TCR derives from a human donor in good health (CMV status not recorded). Some clones in this sample may be carry-over from other donors' samples. The chain recombines TRBV3-1 with TRBJ2-7; 9 bases are shared with TRBD2. The specimen sequenced was PBMCs. The CDR3: CASSQWPSGTSYEQYF. The CDR3 DNA reads as TGTGCCAGCAGCCAATGGCCTAGCGGGACCTCCTACGAGCAGTACTTC.